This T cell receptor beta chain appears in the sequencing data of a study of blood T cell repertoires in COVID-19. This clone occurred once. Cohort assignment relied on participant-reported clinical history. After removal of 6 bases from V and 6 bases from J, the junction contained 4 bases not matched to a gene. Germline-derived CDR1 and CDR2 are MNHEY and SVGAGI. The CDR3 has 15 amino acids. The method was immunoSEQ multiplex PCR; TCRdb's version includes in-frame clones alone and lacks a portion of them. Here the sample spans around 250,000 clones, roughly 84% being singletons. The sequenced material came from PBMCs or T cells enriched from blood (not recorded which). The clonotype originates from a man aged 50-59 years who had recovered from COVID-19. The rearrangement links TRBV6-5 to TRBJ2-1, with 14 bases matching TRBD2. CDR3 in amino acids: CASSTTSGRGNEQFF. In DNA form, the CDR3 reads TGTGCCAGCAGCACGACTAGCGGGAGGGGCAATGAGCAGTTCTTC.